The rows below give T cell receptor beta chains drawn from one sample of a study of cytomegalovirus exposure and HLA in healthy donors. Measured with immunoSEQ multiplex PCR; TCRdb has only the in-frame clones, and not every one. The data contain about 160,000 clones, about 77% of them singletons. Sequencing was done on a sample of PBMCs. These receptors came from a male donor in good health and CMV-seropositive. The CDR3 runs from the conserved cysteine through the conserved F or W. A D gene is named only where the DNA matches it firmly. Where a row states a size, it is once, few, many or the class of an expanded clone; other rows omit it.

clone size,J gene,CDR3 length,D gene,V gene,CDR3 DNA,CDR3 protein
NA,TRBJ2-3,14,NA,TRBV6-5,TGTGCCAGCACTGCATCGACAGGAACAGATACGCAGTATTTT,CASTASTGTDTQYF
NA,TRBJ1-1,16,NA,TRBV4-1,TGCGCCAGCAGTCATACCCCCGAGATTTTCCTCACTGAAGCTTTCTTT,CASSHTPEIFLTEAFF
NA,TRBJ2-7,13,TRBD1,TRBV6-5,TGTGCCAGCAGGGGGACAGGGCCCTACGAGCAGTACTTC,CASRGTGPYEQYF
NA,TRBJ1-5,20,TRBD1,TRBV4-1,TGCGCCAGCAGCCCGGGTTGGACAGGAGCCTTAAAGGGCGGTCATCAGCCTCAGCATTTT,CASSPGWTGALKGGHQPQHF
NA,TRBJ1-1,13,NA,TRBV30,TGTGCCTGGAGTGTCGGGCGGGGAACTGAAGCTTTCTTT,CAWSVGRGTEAFF
NA,TRBJ1-5,13,NA,TRBV18,TGTGCCAGCTCACCCTCCCAGAATCAGCCCCAGCATTTT,CASSPSQNQPQHF
NA,TRBJ2-4,12,TRBD1,TRBV19,TGTGCCAGTAGTATTCGAGGGGGCCCCAAGGACTTC,CASSIRGGPKDF
NA,TRBJ2-7,15,NA,TRBV7-9,TGTTCCAGCAGCACGGACCGGGACAACCCCTACGAGCAGTACTTC,CSSSTDRDNPYEQYF
few,TRBJ1-2,11,NA,TRBV2,TGTGCCAGCATCGAGAACTATGGCTACACCTTC,CASIENYGYTF
NA,TRBJ2-7,11,NA,TRBV5-1,TGCGCCAGCAGCTTGGTAGACGAGCAGTACTTC,CASSLVDEQYF
NA,TRBJ1-4,13,NA,TRBV5-1,TGCGCCAGCAACGGGGGTGCTAATGAAAAACTGTTTTTT,CASNGGANEKLFF
NA,TRBJ1-1,15,TRBD1,TRBV5-4,TGTGCCAGCAGCTCTCTGGACAGGGTGAACACTGAAGCTTTCTTT,CASSSLDRVNTEAFF
NA,TRBJ2-2,13,NA,TRBV11-2,TGTGCCAGCAGCCGACTAGAGTCCGGGGAGCTGTTTTTT,CASSRLESGELFF
NA,TRBJ2-7,15,TRBD1,TRBV5-4,TGTGCCAGCAGCTTGGCAGGCAGGGGGACCTACGAGCAGTACTTC,CASSLAGRGTYEQYF
NA,TRBJ2-1,12,NA,TRBV7-3,TGTGCCAGCAGCTCGACGGGTAATGAGCAGTTCTTC,CASSSTGNEQFF
NA,TRBJ1-4,13,NA,TRBV6-5,TGTGCCAGCAGTGTGACCGGGAATGAAAAACTGTTTTTT,CASSVTGNEKLFF
NA,TRBJ2-3,16,TRBD1,TRBV7-9,TGTGCCAGCAGCTCCCCGCGACAGGGTCTCACAGATACGCAGTATTTT,CASSSPRQGLTDTQYF
NA,TRBJ2-3,16,TRBD2,TRBV11-2,TGTGCCAGCAGCTTACCACTAGCGGGGGCAAGAGATACGCAGTATTTT,CASSLPLAGARDTQYF
NA,TRBJ1-2,17,TRBD1,TRBV28,TGTGCCAGCAGCCTACGACAGGGGGCCCCAGCTAACTATGGCTACACCTTC,CASSLRQGAPANYGYTF
NA,TRBJ1-2,13,NA,TRBV7-9,TGTGCCAGCAGCCACGGACAGAACTATGGCTACACCTTC,CASSHGQNYGYTF
NA,TRBJ1-1,13,TRBD1,TRBV30,TGTGCCTGGAGTGCGGACAGGGCCACTGAAGCTTTCTTT,CAWSADRATEAFF
NA,TRBJ1-4,12,TRBD1,TRBV29-1,TGCAGCGTTGCAACAGGGGGGGAAAAACTGTTTTTT,CSVATGGEKLFF
NA,TRBJ2-2,15,NA,TRBV5-4,TGTGCCAGCAGCTTGGGACAGTCGAACACCGGGGAGCTGTTTTTT,CASSLGQSNTGELFF
NA,TRBJ2-5,15,TRBD2,TRBV9,TGTGCCAGCAGCACCAGCGGGGTGGAACAAGAGACCCAGTACTTC,CASSTSGVEQETQYF
few,TRBJ2-1,15,NA,TRBV4-1,TGCGCCAGCAGCCTCGGAGGAGCGGCCTACAATGAGCAGTTCTTC,CASSLGGAAYNEQFF
NA,TRBJ1-1,14,TRBD1,TRBV4-1,TGCGCCAGCAGCCTGGACAGGGAGAACACTGAAGCTTTCTTT,CASSLDRENTEAFF
NA,TRBJ2-7,16,TRBD1,TRBV19,TGTGCCAGTAGTATAAGGGGACAGGGGAATCAATACGAGCAGTACTTC,CASSIRGQGNQYEQYF
NA,TRBJ1-5,17,NA,TRBV30,TGTGCCTGGAGTGTAGGTCTCGAGGGACATAGCAATCAGCCCCAGCATTTT,CAWSVGLEGHSNQPQHF
NA,TRBJ2-1,17,TRBD2,TRBV9,TGTGCCAGCAGCCCCCCCTCGGGGGGAAGATCCTACAATGAGCAGTTCTTC,CASSPPSGGRSYNEQFF
NA,TRBJ2-3,15,TRBD1,TRBV5-1,TGCGCCAGCAGCCTGGACAGGGGGCGCACAGATACGCAGTATTTT,CASSLDRGRTDTQYF
once,TRBJ2-7,14,TRBD1,TRBV27,TGTGCCAGCAGTCGACTTGACAGGGCCTACGAGCAGTACTTC,CASSRLDRAYEQYF
NA,TRBJ1-2,17,TRBD1,TRBV7-8,TGTGCCAGCGGTTTAACGGGACAGGGGGCCCCGTCCTATGGCTACACCTTC,CASGLTGQGAPSYGYTF
NA,TRBJ1-5,14,NA,TRBV27,TGTGCCAGCAGTTTATCAAGGGGAAATCAGCCCCAGCATTTT,CASSLSRGNQPQHF
NA,TRBJ1-4,16,TRBD1,TRBV5-5,TGTGCCAGCAGCCTTGGACGCTGGACAGGGGATGAAAAACTGTTTTTT,CASSLGRWTGDEKLFF
NA,TRBJ2-5,15,TRBD2,TRBV7-2,TGTGCCAGCAGCTTGCTAGCGGGGGGGCCGGGTGAGCAGTACTTC,CASSLLAGGPGEQYF
NA,TRBJ1-4,14,TRBD1,TRBV4-2,TGTGCCAGCAGCTCGGGACAGGGGAATGAAAAACTGTTTTTT,CASSSGQGNEKLFF
NA,TRBJ1-5,15,TRBD1,TRBV2,TGTGCCAGCAGTGGACAGGGTTATAGCAATCAGCCCCAGCATTTT,CASSGQGYSNQPQHF
NA,TRBJ1-1,13,NA,TRBV30,TGTGCCTGGAGCCCTGACGGGGGGACTGAAGCTTTCTTT,CAWSPDGGTEAFF
few,TRBJ1-4,14,NA,TRBV7-9,TGTGCCAGCAGCCTGTTGGGGGCACGAGAAAAACTGTTTTTT,CASSLLGAREKLFF
few,TRBJ1-2,13,TRBD1,TRBV6-4,TGTGCCAGCAGTGCGACAGGGGGGGCTGGCTACACCTTC,CASSATGGAGYTF
NA,TRBJ1-1,13,NA,TRBV6-1,TGTGCCAGCAGTCGTCGAGCTAACACTGAAGCTTTCTTT,CASSRRANTEAFF
NA,TRBJ2-2,15,NA,TRBV6-1,TGTGCCAGCAGTGAACCGGGGGGCCTCACCGGGGAGCTGTTTTTT,CASSEPGGLTGELFF
NA,TRBJ2-1,13,TRBD1,TRBV2,TGTGCCCTCGGACAGGGGGAAAACAATGAGCAGTTCTTC,CALGQGENNEQFF
NA,TRBJ1-2,15,TRBD1,TRBV30,TGTGCCTGGAGTGCACCGGGACAGGGGGTCTATGGCTACACCTTC,CAWSAPGQGVYGYTF
NA,TRBJ2-3,15,NA,TRBV2,TGTGCCAGCAATTCGGCTAAGGCGGGAACAGATACGCAGTATTTT,CASNSAKAGTDTQYF
once,TRBJ2-7,15,NA,TRBV5-1,TGCGCCAGCAGGGAATTACAGGGAAGCACCTACGAGCAGTACTTC,CASRELQGSTYEQYF
once,TRBJ1-2,17,TRBD1,TRBV5-4,TGTGCCAGCAGCGCTGGATTAGACGGACAGGGTCCCTATGGCTACACCTTC,CASSAGLDGQGPYGYTF
NA,TRBJ2-1,14,NA,TRBV7-3,TGTGCCAGCAGCTTATTTGCGGGGACCAATGAGCAGTTCTTC,CASSLFAGTNEQFF
NA,TRBJ1-6,16,NA,TRBV5-4,TGTGCCAGCAGCCAGGACGGGGGGGTGCTTAATTCACCCCTCCACTTT,CASSQDGGVLNSPLHF
NA,TRBJ2-5,12,TRBD2,TRBV10-2,TGCGCCAGCAGAGGACTAGCCCCTACCCAGTACTTC,CASRGLAPTQYF
few,TRBJ1-1,13,NA,TRBV7-2,TGTGCCAGCAGCGAAGGGGGGGTCCGCAAAGCTTTCTTT,CASSEGGVRKAFF
once,TRBJ1-2,14,TRBD1,TRBV10-1,TGCGCCAGCTATTGGCGACAGGGGAGGAATGGCTACACCTTC,CASYWRQGRNGYTF